These 23 T cell receptor beta chains share one sample of origin, sequenced in a study of response to subunit inactivated influenza vaccine. TCRdb called the RT-PCR reads again in MiXCR, with one record for every CDR3 protein. The sample holds roughly 550,000 distinct CDR3 sequences, approximately 20% seen once. The sample also formed part of further work on T cells expressing NK-cell markers. That study reports: It was by 5'RACE template switching with UMIs that TCR beta cDNA was made.

The specimen comprised CD4+ T cells sorted from PBMCs, sampled approximately 12 days after vaccination. These receptors were obtained from a man aged 45-65 years who received an inactivated influenza vaccine.

The sample holds a few counts of this clonotype. The rearrangement uses TRBV3-1 and TRBJ1-6; TRBD1 might be the D (5 bases). CDR1 LGHDT and CDR2 YNNKEL come from the germline V gene (reference sequence). The germline V and J ends were trimmed by 5 bases and 6 bases, with 11 bases remaining between them. This CDR3 has 14 amino acids. The DNA for the CDR3 is TGTGCCAGCAGCATGGTGGGGGGTAATTCACCCCTCCACTTT. Amino acids: CASSMVGGNSPLHF.

This clonotype turned up a few times. The chain carries TRBV5-6 and TRBJ1-2; the D is unclear. This CDR3 region has 13 residues. Trimming pared 4 bases from V and 8 bases from J, leaving 15 bases between. Germline V gene lookup returns CDR1 SGHDT and CDR2 YYEEEE. The CDR3 spells CASSLTLTGGYTF. The CDR3 DNA follows: TGTGCCAGCAGCCTTACCTTAACCGGGGGCTACACCTTC.

This clonotype showed up many times. V and J are TRBV4-2 and TRBJ1-4; TRBD1 might be the D (5 bases). In germline, CDR1 is LGHNA, CDR2 YNFKEQ. The CDR3 loop spans 16 amino acids. The V end lost 0 bases, the J end lost 7 bases, and 15 bases lay between the germline ends. This chain's CDR3 is CASSQDPGTVAEKLFF. In DNA, the CDR3 is TGTGCCAGCAGCCAAGACCCGGGGACCGTAGCTGAAAAACTGTTTTTT.

The genes are TRBV6-1 and TRBJ1-6, with 10 bases identical to TRBD1. V lost 3 bases to trimming and J lost 9 bases; unmatched junction nucleotides: 14. The V gene's germline CDR1 is MNHNS and CDR2 SASEGT. The CDR3 has 18 amino acids. The CDR3 loop reads CASSDGDRGHTGSSPLHF. The CDR3 region has the DNA TGTGCCAGCAGTGACGGGGACAGGGGTCATACCGGCAGTTCACCCCTCCACTTT.

The chain combines TRBV7-9 with TRBJ2-1; 9 bases fit TRBD1. Looked up from germline, CDR1 is SEHNR and CDR2 is FQNEAQ (reference sequence). The CDR3 covers 14 residues. Trimming cost V 4 bases and J 5 bases; bases outside gene matches: 3. In DNA, the CDR3 is TGTGCCAGCAGCTCACGGGACAGGGACAATGAGCAGTTCTTC. This translates into CASSSRDRDNEQFF.

This clonotype was counted between two and nine times. J is TRBJ1-6 and V is TRBV6-2 or TRBV6-3; the D is unclear. Germline CDR1 reads MNHEY; CDR2 reads SVGEGT. The V end was cut by 6 bases, the J end by 0 bases, with 12 bases between. CDR3 length equals 16 residues. Here the CDR3 reads CASRYDGTSYNSPLHF. CDR3 nucleotides: TGTGCCAGCAGATACGACGGTACCTCCTATAATTCACCCCTCCACTTT.

The V and J genes are TRBV12-3 or TRBV12-4 and TRBJ1-1; possibly TRBD1 for D (5 bases). This CDR3 region has 12 residues. Trimming shortened V by 5 bases and J by 10 bases, and 14 bases separated the two germline ends. In DNA form, the CDR3 reads TGTGCCAGCAGTGCACAGGTCCGGCCAGCTTTCTTT. Its protein product is CASSAQVRPAFF.

This rearrangement joins TRBV5-1 to TRBJ2-7; D may be TRBD2 (6 bases). Germline V gives CDR1 SGHRS, CDR2 YFSETQ. CDR3 size: 15 residues. V was pared by 0 bases and J by 0 bases, with 10 bases between. The CDR3 DNA follows: TGCGCCAGCAGCTTGGGTGGAGGGAACTCCTACGAGCAGTACTTC. This codes for CASSLGGGNSYEQYF.

This chain joins TRBV2 and TRBJ2-1, with 9 bases lining up with TRBD1. J lost 3 bases, V lost 7 bases, and 4 bases had no gene match. Germline loops: CDR1 SNHLY, CDR2 FYNNEI. The CDR3 consists of 14 residues. The DNA for the CDR3 is TGTGCCAGCACTTGGGACAGGGTCTACAATGAGCAGTTCTTC. It codes for CASTWDRVYNEQFF.

There are a few counts of this clonotype. This chain uses TRBV3-1 with TRBJ1-1; 7 nucleotides agree with TRBD1. V shed 4 bases, J shed 10 bases, and the junction held 6 bases outside the gene matches. The germline CDR1 and CDR2 sequences are LGHDT and YNNKEL (reference sequence). The CDR3 consists of 12 residues. CDR3 loop: CASSLTGKGAFF. DNA of the CDR3: TGTGCCAGCAGCCTGACAGGGAAGGGAGCTTTCTTT. The full variable domain, completed using reference TRBV3-1 and TRBJ1-1, is DTAVSQTPKYLVTQMGNDKSIKCEQNLGHDTMYWYKQDSKKFLKIMFSYNNKELIINETVPNRFSPKSPDKAHLNLHINSLELGDSAVYFCASSLTGKGAFFGQGTRLTVV.

The V call is TRBV11-2, the J call TRBJ2-1, with unresolved D. Germline loops: CDR1 SGHAT, CDR2 FQNNGV. Trimming left V 2 bases short and J 5 bases short, with 13 bases between. The CDR3 runs to 15 residues. In DNA, the CDR3 is TGTGCCAGCAGCTTAAGGTTGGTGTCGGACAATGAGCAGTTCTTC. Protein sequence: CASSLRLVSDNEQFF.

This clonotype was detected ten times or more. The chain uses TRBV29-1 and TRBJ2-7, with unresolved D. V was clipped by 1 base and J by 4 bases, with 5 bases between them. Per the germline V gene, CDR1 is SQVTM and CDR2 is ANQGSEA. The length of the CDR3 is 11 residues. CDR3 region: CSVEAKYEQYF. CDR3 nucleotide sequence: TGCAGCGTTGAAGCCAAATACGAGCAGTACTTC.

This clonotype appeared a few times. The chain joins TRBV9 to TRBJ2-3; D remains unclear. Germline V gene sequence: CDR1 SGDLS, CDR2 YYNGEE. Trimming removed 4 bases from V and 0 bases from J, with 9 bases in between. The CDR3 has 14 amino acids. CDR3 amino acids: CASSRFASTDTQYF. In nucleotides, the CDR3 is TGTGCCAGCAGCCGATTCGCCAGCACAGATACGCAGTATTTT.

This chain joins TRBV5-5 and TRBJ1-4; 9 nucleotides agree with TRBD1. CDR1 is SGHKS, CDR2 YYEKEE, per germline (reference sequence). The CDR3 length is 16 residues. V lost 4 bases and J lost 10; bases outside the gene matches: 14. CDR3 bases: TGTGCCAGCAGCCTCGGACAGGGGAAAGTTTTGGGAAAACTGTTTTTT. This codes for CASSLGQGKVLGKLFF.

The CDR3 reads CASSLAGGIGATEAFF. Written as DNA, the CDR3 is TGTGCCAGCAGCTTAGCCGGTGGGATCGGAGCCACTGAAGCTTTCTTT. The rearrangement uses TRBV7-2 and TRBJ1-1; no definite D call. Trimming stripped 0 bases from V and 4 bases from J, with 15 bases between. The CDR3 spans 16 residues. Germline CDR1 is SGHTA and CDR2 is FQGNSA.

This clonotype was found a few times. The rearrangement links TRBV20-1 to TRBJ2-3; D may be TRBD2 (6 bases). V was clipped by 5 bases and J by 4 bases, with 22 bases between them. The length of the CDR3 is 16 residues. Per germline, CDR1 DFQATT and CDR2 SNEGSKA (reference sequence). CDR3 loop: CSAPGLQGGASDTQYF. In nucleotides, the CDR3 is TGCAGTGCTCCGGGACTCCAGGGCGGGGCCTCAGATACGCAGTATTTT.

The chain carries TRBV7-2 and TRBJ1-6, with TRBD1 identical over 7 bases. In germline, CDR1 is SGHTA, CDR2 FQGNSA. J was trimmed by 7 bases and V by 6 bases; bases with no gene match: 6. The CDR3 has 14 amino acids. The DNA of the CDR3 is TGTGCCAGCAGACTTAGGACAGGCAATTCACCCCTCCACTTT. Its translation: CASRLRTGNSPLHF.

This clonotype was picked up a small number of times. The V gene is TRBV4-2, the J gene TRBJ2-2, with D hard to call. Germline CDR1 is LGHNA and CDR2 is YNFKEQ. V lost 0 bases and J 3 bases, leaving 8 bases between the germline ends. The CDR3 covers 15 residues. The CDR3 coding sequence is TGTGCCAGCAGCCAAGACCGCAGTTACACCGGGGAGCTGTTTTTT. It is translated as CASSQDRSYTGELFF.

The rearrangement links TRBV4-3 to TRBJ1-6; no clear D gene. V lost 4 bases to trimming and J lost 2 bases, with 6 bases between them. Germline V lookup: CDR1 LGHNA, CDR2 YSLEER. CDR3 length: 14 residues. CDR3 loop: CASSRDTYNSPLHF. The CDR3 coding sequence is TGCGCCAGCAGCCGAGACACCTATAATTCACCCCTCCACTTT.

V gene TRBV28 combines with J gene TRBJ2-1; D not resolved. Germline loops: CDR1 MDHEN, CDR2 SYDVKM. V gave up 7 bases and J gave up 3 bases, with 13 bases separating them. The CDR3 has 14 amino acids. The CDR3 is CASTLGPYYNEQFF. The CDR3 DNA sequence: TGTGCCAGCACCCTCGGGCCTTACTACAATGAGCAGTTCTTC.

The chain employs TRBV20-1 and TRBJ2-1; the D gene is possibly TRBD1 (5 bases). Germline CDR1 DFQATT, CDR2 SNEGSKA (reference sequence). V lost 0 bases and J lost 3, with 15 bases in between. The CDR3 spans 16 residues. The CDR3: CSARDPRQGRYNEQFF. CDR3 DNA sequence: TGCAGTGCTAGAGATCCTCGGCAGGGCCGCTACAATGAGCAGTTCTTC.

This clonotype was picked up a small number of times. CDR3 protein: CSARGGGGSRILETQYF. The CDR3 bases are TGCAGTGCTAGAGGGGGCGGCGGGAGCAGGATACTTGAGACCCAGTACTTC. The chain employs TRBV20-1 and TRBJ2-5; 7 bases match TRBD2. CDR1 is DFQATT and CDR2 is SNEGSKA in the germline V gene (reference sequence). V lost 1 base and J lost 5; bases outside the gene matches: 16. The CDR3 is made up of 17 amino acids.

The rearrangement links TRBV12-3 or TRBV12-4 to TRBJ2-5, with TRBD2 matching over 8 bases. CDR3 length equals 14 residues. Unmatched junction bases numbered 2, after V lost 4 bases and J lost 1 base. The CDR3 is CASSSSGGQETQYF. The CDR3 DNA sequence: TGTGCCAGCAGTTCCAGCGGGGGCCAAGAGACCCAGTACTTC.